Given below is one TCR beta chain in context. Its matching antigen is unknown. The CDR3 length is 13 residues. Germline V gene data show CDR1 as SNHLY and CDR2 as FYNNEI. Trimming shortened V by 8 bases and J by 0 bases, and 11 bases separated the two germline ends. This sample is part of a study of identical twins. Healthy Caucasians alone served as donors. Template switching added a universal primer binding site, and final cDNA carried unique molecular identifiers. One entry per CDR3 protein, called by TCRdb with MiXCR from the 5' RACE reads. The table lists under 450,000 distinct CDR3 sequences, about 18% of them singletons. Overall study findings and caveats: Monozygotic twins shared more out-of-frame TCR alpha than recombination models predicted. For out-of-frame alpha sequences shared by twins, low generation probability was in excess.

Sequencing was carried out using naive T cells sorted from blood. The receptor was derived from a man aged 45-65 years in good health. The V and J genes are TRBV2 and TRBJ2-7, with D uncertain. The CDR3 nucleotides are TGTGCCAGCGTTAGACTGTCCTCCTACGAGCAGTACTTC. It encodes CASVRLSSYEQYF.